This is a list of T cell receptor beta chains from one sample in a study of T cell repertoires in cytomegalovirus infection. Their specific antigens are unknown. A single record per CDR3 protein comes from TCRdb applying MiXCR to the reads. Among about 37,000 distinct CDR3 sequences listed, 40% to 65% were seen once. The sample here was CD8+ T cells from cultured PBMCs, taken from culture after CMV antigen stimulation. These receptors all come from a human donor in good health (CMV status not recorded). Some clones in this sample may be carry-over from other donors' samples. Both conserved end residues are part of each CDR3. The order of the fields is V gene, clone size, D gene, J gene, CDR3 DNA, CDR3 protein. The D gene is left open where the match is weak. Part of the rows lack a size; the others show once, few, many or a class for expanded clones.

TRBV7-6,many,NA,TRBJ2-3,TGTGCCAGCAGCTCCTACAGCACAGATACGCAGTATTTT,CASSSYSTDTQYF
TRBV7-9,NA,NA,TRBJ1-1,TGTGCCAGCAGCTTATGGTACACTGAAGCTTTCTTT,CASSLWYTEAFF
TRBV19,NA,TRBD1,TRBJ1-4,TGTGCCAGTACCCCATCGACAGGGTACGCTTCTTATGAAAAACTGTTTTTT,CASTPSTGYASYEKLFF
TRBV12-3/TRBV12-4,many,NA,TRBJ2-7,TGTGCCAGCAGTGACCGGGACAGCCCGGGAGGAGAGCAGTACTTC,CASSDRDSPGGEQYF
TRBV7-6,NA,NA,TRBJ2-1,TGTGCCAGCAGCCCACCCATGGGCGGACATCAAATCAACAATGAGCAGTTCTTC,CASSPPMGGHQINNEQFF
TRBV7-8,few,NA,TRBJ1-3,TGTGCCAGCAGCCTACGACAGGGAAACACCATATATTTT,CASSLRQGNTIYF
TRBV7-2,few,TRBD1,TRBJ1-5,TGTGCCAGCAGCTATACAGGGGCCCTCAATCAGCCCCAGCATTTT,CASSYTGALNQPQHF
TRBV5-5,once,NA,TRBJ1-1,TGTGCCAGCAGCTTGTGGGTAGGTGAAGCTTTCTTT,CASSLWVGEAFF
TRBV28,NA,NA,TRBJ2-7,TGTGCCAGCAGTTTAAATACTGTGACAGGAACAACCTTTTCCTACGAGCAGTACTTC,CASSLNTVTGTTFSYEQYF
TRBV7-3,NA,NA,TRBJ2-7,TGTGCCAGCAGCCCAATGGGCTTCCACGAGCAGTACTTC,CASSPMGFHEQYF
TRBV7-3,many,TRBD2,TRBJ2-5,TGTGCCAGCAGCTTAGCGGCTAGCGGCCAAGAGACCCAGTACTTC,CASSLAASGQETQYF
TRBV19,few,NA,TRBJ1-2,TGTGCCAGTAGTCTGAGACGGATGAACTATGGCTACACCTTC,CASSLRRMNYGYTF
TRBV7-8,NA,TRBD2,TRBJ2-1,TGTGCCAGCAGCTTAAAGGGTGGGGGGGACCGTTACAATGAGCAGTTCTTC,CASSLKGGGDRYNEQFF
TRBV11-2,NA,NA,TRBJ2-1,TGTGCCAGCAGCTTAGATCGGGGAAATGAGCAGTTCTTC,CASSLDRGNEQFF
TRBV7-9,NA,NA,TRBJ2-1,TGTGCCAGCAGCTCGGGCAATGAGCAGTTCTTC,CASSSGNEQFF
TRBV7-2,few,NA,TRBJ1-1,TGTGCCAGCAGCTTAGTGCCAGAGAACACTGAAGCTTTCTTT,CASSLVPENTEAFF
TRBV7-2,few,NA,TRBJ2-1,TGTGCCTCTCTGAGGGGGGCCTACAATGAGCAGTTCTTC,CASLRGAYNEQFF
TRBV5-8,NA,NA,TRBJ1-2,TGTGCCAGCAGCGACGCGTACAGCCGTTTCAACTATGGCTACACCTTC,CASSDAYSRFNYGYTF
TRBV7-9,NA,NA,TRBJ2-7,TGTGCCAGCAGGCAACTCGGGCCGGACTACGAGCAGTACTTC,CASRQLGPDYEQYF
TRBV7-2,many,TRBD2,TRBJ2-7,TGTGCCAGCAGCCGGCCCGGGACTAGCGGGTTTCGGAGCTCCTACGAGCAGTACTTC,CASSRPGTSGFRSSYEQYF
TRBV6-2/TRBV6-3,NA,TRBD2,TRBJ2-1,TGTGCCAGCAATTCTCACCTAGGCGGGAGCTCCTACAATGAGCAGTTCTTC,CASNSHLGGSSYNEQFF
TRBV6-5,NA,NA,TRBJ1-1,TGTGCCAGCAGTTACACGAAGGGTAACACTGAAGCTTTCTTT,CASSYTKGNTEAFF
TRBV15,NA,NA,TRBJ1-1,TGTGCCACCAGCACATCCCTGGGGCCTTATCCGATGAACACTGAAGCTTTCTTT,CATSTSLGPYPMNTEAFF
TRBV20-1,NA,NA,TRBJ2-1,TGCAGTGCTAGAGACCGGTGGAGGGGATCCTACAATGAGCAGTTCTTC,CSARDRWRGSYNEQFF
TRBV27,NA,NA,TRBJ2-5,TGTGCCAGCAGTTCTGGTGGGGAGACCCAGTACTTC,CASSSGGETQYF
TRBV9,NA,NA,TRBJ2-3,TGTGCCAGCAGCGTATGGTCAGGCCCCACAGATACGCAGTATTTT,CASSVWSGPTDTQYF
TRBV7-6,many,TRBD2,TRBJ2-7,TGTGCCAGCAGATCAGAGGCTAGCGGGAGCTACGAGCAGTACTTC,CASRSEASGSYEQYF
TRBV4-2,NA,NA,TRBJ2-7,TGTGCCAGCAGCGCCCAGGGGCGGGGTAACCTCTACGAGCAGTACTTC,CASSAQGRGNLYEQYF
TRBV11-2,NA,NA,TRBJ1-1,TGTGCCAGCAGCCCCGGGTGGAACAGGAACACTGAAGCTTTCTTT,CASSPGWNRNTEAFF